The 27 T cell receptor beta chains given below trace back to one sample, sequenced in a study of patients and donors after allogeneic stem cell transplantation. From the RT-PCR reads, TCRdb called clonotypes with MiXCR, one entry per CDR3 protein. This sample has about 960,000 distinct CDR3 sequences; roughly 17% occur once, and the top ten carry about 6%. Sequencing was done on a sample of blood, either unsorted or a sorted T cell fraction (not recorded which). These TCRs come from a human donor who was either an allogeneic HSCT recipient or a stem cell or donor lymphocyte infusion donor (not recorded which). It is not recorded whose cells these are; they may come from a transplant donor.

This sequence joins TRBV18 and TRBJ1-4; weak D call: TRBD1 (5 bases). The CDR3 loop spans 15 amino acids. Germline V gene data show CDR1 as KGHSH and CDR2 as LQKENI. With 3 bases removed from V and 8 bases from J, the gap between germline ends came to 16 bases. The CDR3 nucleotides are TGTGCCAGCTCACCCTTCGGGGGGGTCGGCGAAAAACTGTTTTTT. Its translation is CASSPFGGVGEKLFF.

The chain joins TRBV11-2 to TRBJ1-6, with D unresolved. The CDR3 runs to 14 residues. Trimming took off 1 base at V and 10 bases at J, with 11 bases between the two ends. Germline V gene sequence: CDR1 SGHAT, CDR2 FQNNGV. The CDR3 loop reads CASSLGKPSSPLHF. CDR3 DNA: TGTGCCAGCAGCTTAGGGAAACCGAGCTCACCCCTCCACTTT.

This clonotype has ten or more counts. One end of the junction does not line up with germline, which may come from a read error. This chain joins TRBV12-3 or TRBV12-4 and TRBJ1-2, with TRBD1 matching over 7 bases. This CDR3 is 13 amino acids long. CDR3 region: CASSRDSNYGYTF. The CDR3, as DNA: TGCGCCAGCAGCCGGGACAGTAACTATGGCTACACCTTC.

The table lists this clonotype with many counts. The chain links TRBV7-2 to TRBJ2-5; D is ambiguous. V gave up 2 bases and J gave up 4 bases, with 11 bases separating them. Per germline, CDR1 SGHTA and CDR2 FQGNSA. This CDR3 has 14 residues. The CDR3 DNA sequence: TGTGCCAGCAGCTTATTTGCTTTTATAGAGACCCAGTACTTC. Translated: CASSLFAFIETQYF.

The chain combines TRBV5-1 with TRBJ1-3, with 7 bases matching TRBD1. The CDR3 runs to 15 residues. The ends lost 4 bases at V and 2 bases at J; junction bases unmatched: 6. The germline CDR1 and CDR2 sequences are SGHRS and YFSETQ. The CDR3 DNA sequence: TGCGCCAGCAGCCGGGACAGAAATACTGGAAACACCATATATTTT. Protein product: CASSRDRNTGNTIYF.

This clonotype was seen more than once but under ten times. This chain's CDR3 is CASRTGSNYGYTF. Written as DNA, the CDR3 is TGTGCCAGCAGGACAGGCTCTAACTATGGCTACACCTTC. V and J are TRBV12-3 or TRBV12-4 and TRBJ1-2; D is possibly TRBD1 (6 bases). The CDR3 runs 13 residues. The germline V and J ends were trimmed by 6 bases and 0 bases, with 8 bases remaining between them.

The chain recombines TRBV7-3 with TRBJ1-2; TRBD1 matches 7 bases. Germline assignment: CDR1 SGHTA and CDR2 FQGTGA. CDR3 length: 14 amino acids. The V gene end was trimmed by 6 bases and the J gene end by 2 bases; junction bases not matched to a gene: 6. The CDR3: CASRSGTANYGYTF. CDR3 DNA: TGTGCCAGCAGGTCTGGGACAGCAAACTATGGCTACACCTTC.

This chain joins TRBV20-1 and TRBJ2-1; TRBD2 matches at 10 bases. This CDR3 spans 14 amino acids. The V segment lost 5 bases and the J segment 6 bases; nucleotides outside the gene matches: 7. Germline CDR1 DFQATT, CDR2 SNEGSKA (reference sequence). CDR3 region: CSAAQGLATNEQFF. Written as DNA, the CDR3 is TGCAGTGCTGCCCAGGGACTAGCGACCAATGAGCAGTTCTTC.

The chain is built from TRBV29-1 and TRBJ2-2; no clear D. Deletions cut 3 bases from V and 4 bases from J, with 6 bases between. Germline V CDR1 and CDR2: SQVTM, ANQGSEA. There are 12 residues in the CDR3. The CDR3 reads CSVDRPTGELFF. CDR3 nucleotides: TGCAGCGTTGACAGACCCACCGGGGAGCTGTTTTTT.

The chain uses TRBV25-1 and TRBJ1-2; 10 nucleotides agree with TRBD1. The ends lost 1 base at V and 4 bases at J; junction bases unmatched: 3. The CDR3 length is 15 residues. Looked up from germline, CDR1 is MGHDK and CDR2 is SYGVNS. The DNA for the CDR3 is TGTGCCAGCAGTGAATGGGGGACAGGGGTCTATGGCTACACCTTC. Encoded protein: CASSEWGTGVYGYTF.

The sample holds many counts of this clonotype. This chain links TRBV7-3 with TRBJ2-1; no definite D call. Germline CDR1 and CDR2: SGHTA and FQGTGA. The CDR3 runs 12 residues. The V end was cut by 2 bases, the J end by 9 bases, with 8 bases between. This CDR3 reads CASSLYGGEQFF. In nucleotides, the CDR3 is TGTGCCAGCAGCTTATACGGCGGTGAGCAGTTCTTC.

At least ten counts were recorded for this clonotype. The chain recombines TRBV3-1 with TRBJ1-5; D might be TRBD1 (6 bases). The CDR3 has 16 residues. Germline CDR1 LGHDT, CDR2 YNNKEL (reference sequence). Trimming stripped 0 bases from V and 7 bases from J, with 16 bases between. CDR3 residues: CASSQDVGGAGQPQHF. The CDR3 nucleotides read TGTGCCAGCAGCCAAGATGTTGGGGGCGCGGGCCAGCCCCAGCATTTT.

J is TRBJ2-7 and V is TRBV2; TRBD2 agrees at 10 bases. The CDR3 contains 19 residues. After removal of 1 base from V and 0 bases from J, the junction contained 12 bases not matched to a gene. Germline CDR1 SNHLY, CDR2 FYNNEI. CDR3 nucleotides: TGTGCCAGCAGTGAAGGCCCGAACGGAGCGGGAGGGTCCTCCTACGAGCAGTACTTC. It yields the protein CASSEGPNGAGGSSYEQYF.

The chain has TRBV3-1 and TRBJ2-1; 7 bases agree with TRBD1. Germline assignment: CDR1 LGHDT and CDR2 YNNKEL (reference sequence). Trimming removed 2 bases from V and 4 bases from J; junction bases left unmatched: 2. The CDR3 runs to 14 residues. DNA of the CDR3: TGTGCCAGCAGCCAACCAGGGGGTTACAATGAGCAGTTCTTC. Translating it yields CASSQPGGYNEQFF.

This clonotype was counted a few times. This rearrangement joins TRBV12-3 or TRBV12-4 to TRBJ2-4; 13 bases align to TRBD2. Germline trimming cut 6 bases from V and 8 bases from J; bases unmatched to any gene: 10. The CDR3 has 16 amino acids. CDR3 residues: CASRRGTSGARDIQYF. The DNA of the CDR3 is TGTGCCAGCAGGCGGGGGACTAGCGGGGCGAGGGACATTCAGTACTTC.

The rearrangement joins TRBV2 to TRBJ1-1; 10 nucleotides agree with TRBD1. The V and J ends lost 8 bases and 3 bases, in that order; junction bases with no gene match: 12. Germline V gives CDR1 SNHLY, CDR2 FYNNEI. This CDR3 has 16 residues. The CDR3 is CASVDRGRLEDTEAFF. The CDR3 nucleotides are TGTGCCAGCGTCGACAGGGGGCGACTTGAAGACACTGAAGCTTTCTTT.

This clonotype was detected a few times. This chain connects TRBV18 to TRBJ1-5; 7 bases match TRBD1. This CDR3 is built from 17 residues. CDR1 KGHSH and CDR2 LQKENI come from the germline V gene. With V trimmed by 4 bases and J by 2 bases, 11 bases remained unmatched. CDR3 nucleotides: TGTGCCAGCTCACTCCACAGGGGAAATGTAGGCAATCAGCCCCAGCATTTT. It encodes CASSLHRGNVGNQPQHF.

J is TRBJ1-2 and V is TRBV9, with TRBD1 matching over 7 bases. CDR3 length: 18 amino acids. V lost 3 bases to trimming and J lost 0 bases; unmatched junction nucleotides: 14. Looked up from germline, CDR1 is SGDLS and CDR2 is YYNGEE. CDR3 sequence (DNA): TGTGCCAGCAGCGAGGGAGGGACAGAGCGAAGAACTAACTATGGCTACACCTTC. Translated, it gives CASSEGGTERRTNYGYTF.

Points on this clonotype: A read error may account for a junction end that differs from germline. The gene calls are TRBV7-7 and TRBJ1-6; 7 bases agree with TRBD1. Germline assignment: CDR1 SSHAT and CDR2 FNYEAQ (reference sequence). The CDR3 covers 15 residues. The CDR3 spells CASSPQGQENSPLHF. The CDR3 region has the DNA TGTGCTAGCAGCCCCCAAGGACAGGAGAATTCACCCCTCCACTTT.

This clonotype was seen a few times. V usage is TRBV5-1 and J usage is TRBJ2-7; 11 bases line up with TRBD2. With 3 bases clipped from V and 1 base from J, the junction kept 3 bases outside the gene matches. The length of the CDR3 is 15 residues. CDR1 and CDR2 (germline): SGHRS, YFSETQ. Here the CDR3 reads CASSYLAGGSYEQYF. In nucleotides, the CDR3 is TGCGCCAGCAGCTATCTAGCGGGGGGATCCTACGAGCAGTACTTC.

CDR3 nucleotide sequence: TGTGCCAGCACATGGACTAGCGGGGGGGCTGAGACCCAGTACTTC. This gives the protein CASTWTSGGAETQYF. J is TRBJ2-5 and V is TRBV12-3 or TRBV12-4, with 15 bases fitting TRBD2. With V trimmed by 7 bases and J by 5 bases, 5 bases remained unmatched. The CDR3 sequence is 15 residues long.

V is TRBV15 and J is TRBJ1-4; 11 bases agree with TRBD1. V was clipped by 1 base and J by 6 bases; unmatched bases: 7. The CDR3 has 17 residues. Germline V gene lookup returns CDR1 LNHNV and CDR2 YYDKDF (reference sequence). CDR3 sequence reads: CATSRGPGTGGYEKLFF. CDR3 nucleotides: TGTGCCACCAGCAGAGGGCCGGGGACAGGGGGTTATGAAAAACTGTTTTTT.

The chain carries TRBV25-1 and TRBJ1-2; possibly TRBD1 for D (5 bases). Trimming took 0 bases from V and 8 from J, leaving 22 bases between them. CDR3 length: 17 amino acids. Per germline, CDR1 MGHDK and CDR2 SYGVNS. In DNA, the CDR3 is TGTGCCAGCAGTGAATACCCCACGAAGGGGTCCGTGGGGGGCTACACCTTC. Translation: CASSEYPTKGSVGGYTF.

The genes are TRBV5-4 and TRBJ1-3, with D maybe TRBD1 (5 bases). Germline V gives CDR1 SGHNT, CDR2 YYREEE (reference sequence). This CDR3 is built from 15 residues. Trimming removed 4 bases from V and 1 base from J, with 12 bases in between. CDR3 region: CASSGGPISGNTIYF. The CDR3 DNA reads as TGTGCCAGCAGCGGGGGACCGATATCTGGAAACACCATATATTTT.

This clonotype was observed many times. The DNA of the CDR3 is TGTGCCAGCAGTTCGACCGGGACTAGCATGTATGAGCAGTTCTTC. Translated: CASSSTGTSMYEQFF. V usage is TRBV7-9 and J usage is TRBJ2-1; 9 bases agree with TRBD2. CDR1 and CDR2 from the germline V gene are SEHNR and FQNEAQ (reference sequence). V lost 6 bases and J lost 8; bases outside the gene matches: 11. The CDR3 totals 15 residues.

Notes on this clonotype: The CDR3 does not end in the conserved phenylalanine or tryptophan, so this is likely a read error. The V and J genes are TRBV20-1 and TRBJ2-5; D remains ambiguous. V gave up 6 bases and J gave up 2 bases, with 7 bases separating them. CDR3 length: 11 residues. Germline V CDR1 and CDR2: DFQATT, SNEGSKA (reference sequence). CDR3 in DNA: TGCAGTGCCGGATTGCAAGAGACCCAGTACTCC. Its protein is CSAGLQETQYS.

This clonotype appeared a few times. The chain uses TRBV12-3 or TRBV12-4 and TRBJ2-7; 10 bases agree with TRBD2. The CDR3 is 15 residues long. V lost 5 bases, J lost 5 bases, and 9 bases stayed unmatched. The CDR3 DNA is TGTGCCAGCAGTCGGCCGGGACTAGCGATCCACGAGCAGTACTTC. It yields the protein CASSRPGLAIHEQYF.